A selection of T cell receptor beta chains follows, all from one sample in a study of blood T cell repertoires in COVID-19. Sequencing was performed with immunoSEQ multiplex PCR; in TCRdb, only in-frame clones are kept and a portion is missing. This sample has 170,000 or so clones; 60% to 80% occur once, and the top ten carry roughly 17%. The sequenced material came from PBMCs or T cells enriched from blood (not recorded which). These receptors came from a woman aged 50 to 60 who had recovered from COVID-19. Both conserved end residues are part of each CDR3. The D gene is left open where the match is weak. A clone size is listed for some rows: how often the clone was seen (once, few, many), or a class if it is expanded.

. | TRBJ2-7 | . | TRBV3-1/TRBV3-2 | TGTGCCAGCAGCCAACAGGGCTCCTACGAGCAGTACTTC | CASSQQGSYEQYF
. | TRBJ2-5 | few | TRBV2 | TGTGCCAGCAACCCGGGGAGCGAGACCCAGTACTTC | CASNPGSETQYF
. | TRBJ1-1 | once | TRBV10-3 | TGTGCCGTCCGTGGAAGCGATGCTGAAGCTTTCTTT | CAVRGSDAEAFF
. | TRBJ2-2 | . | TRBV5-4 | TGTGCCAGCAGATCCGGACTGTCGAACACCGGGGAGCTGTTTTTT | CASRSGLSNTGELFF
TRBD1 | TRBJ2-3 | . | TRBV18 | TGTGCCAGCTCACCACCAGGGGGCATAACAGATACGCAGTATTTT | CASSPPGGITDTQYF
TRBD1 | TRBJ1-6 | . | TRBV6-5 | TGTGCCAGCACTCGACAGGGAGGAAGGGAACCCCTCCACTTT | CASTRQGGREPLHF
. | TRBJ1-1 | . | TRBV7-9 | TGTGCCAGCAGCTTTTTTTCGATCGCAGGGATCGGCCGGGCTGAAGCTTTCTTT | CASSFFSIAGIGRAEAFF
. | TRBJ2-1 | many | TRBV30 | TGTGCCTGGAGTAACGGGATGGATATTGAGCAGTTCTTC | CAWSNGMDIEQFF
TRBD2 | TRBJ2-2 | . | TRBV6-5 | TGTGCCGGATCGGTGGGAGGGGTGACCGGGGAGCTGTTTTTT | CAGSVGGVTGELFF
TRBD2 | TRBJ2-7 | . | TRBV7-2 | TGTGCCAGCAGCTTATATCCGGGGACTAGTTACTACGAGCAGTACTTC | CASSLYPGTSYYEQYF
TRBD1 | TRBJ2-7 | . | TRBV6-2/TRBV6-3 | TGTGCCAGCAGTACCACAGGACAGGGGGGCGAGCAGTACTTC | CASSTTGQGGEQYF
. | TRBJ1-3 | few | TRBV3-1/TRBV3-2 | TGTGCCAGCAGCCCTCTAGGAAACACCATATATTTT | CASSPLGNTIYF
. | TRBJ2-3 | . | TRBV28 | TGTGCCAGCAGTTTGGCAGGCACAGATACGCAGTATTTT | CASSLAGTDTQYF
. | TRBJ1-1 | . | TRBV27 | TGTGCCAGCCTTACTACAATAGGAGTGAACACTGAAGCTTTCTTT | CASLTTIGVNTEAFF
. | TRBJ1-4 | . | TRBV19 | TGTGCCAGTAGTCCCCCGACACTTTCTGTCGCAACTAATGAAAAACTGTTTTTT | CASSPPTLSVATNEKLFF
. | TRBJ1-2 | . | TRBV28 | TGTGCCAGCAGGTCCATTGGGGCCTATGGCTACACCTTC | CASRSIGAYGYTF
TRBD1 | TRBJ1-6 | . | TRBV6-4 | TGTGCCAGCAGTCCCGAGACAGGGGGTCGAGGGGGACCCCTCCACTTT | CASSPETGGRGGPLHF
. | TRBJ2-7 | . | TRBV4-3 | TGCGCCAGCAGCCAAGCAAGTTTTAGCGGACCCCACAGGAGAGAGCAGTACTTC | CASSQASFSGPHRREQYF
. | TRBJ2-3 | . | TRBV19 | TGTGCCAGTAGTGAGAGTCCAGATACGCAGTATTTT | CASSESPDTQYF
. | TRBJ1-1 | . | TRBV15 | TGTGCCACCAGGCAGGGAACTGAAGCTTTCTTT | CATRQGTEAFF
. | TRBJ1-3 | . | TRBV3-1/TRBV3-2 | TGTGCCAGCAGCCAAGTCCACAGGGGAAACACCATATATTTT | CASSQVHRGNTIYF
TRBD1 | TRBJ1-1 | . | TRBV4-1 | TGCGCCAGCAGATTTAATTGGCAGGGGGCAATTAACACTGAAGCTTTCTTT | CASRFNWQGAINTEAFF
TRBD2 | TRBJ2-1 | . | TRBV6-5 | TGTGCCAGCAGTCCCCTAGCGGCCTACAATGAGCAGTTCTTC | CASSPLAAYNEQFF
. | TRBJ1-1 | . | TRBV10-1 | TGCGCCAGCAGGCCGACAGGTTCCACTGAAGCTTTCTTT | CASRPTGSTEAFF
. | TRBJ2-1 | . | TRBV28 | TGTGCCAGCAGGGGCAGGGGCTCCTACAATGAGCAGTTCTTC | CASRGRGSYNEQFF
. | TRBJ2-1 | . | TRBV7-8 | TGTGCCAGCAGCCGGCGTCAGCGGCCACCTCACAATGAGCAGTTCTTC | CASSRRQRPPHNEQFF
. | TRBJ1-2 | . | TRBV7-2 | TGTGCCAGCAGCCCTGGTGCGACAGTGACATATGGCTACACCTTC | CASSPGATVTYGYTF
TRBD1 | TRBJ2-7 | once | TRBV19 | TGTGCCAGTAGCTTAGGGGGCAAGGGGTCCTACGAGCAGTACTTC | CASSLGGKGSYEQYF
. | TRBJ2-7 | . | TRBV11-1 | TGTGCCAGCAGCCCTCTGGACTCACAAGGTATCAGCGAGCAGTACTTC | CASSPLDSQGISEQYF
. | TRBJ2-7 | . | TRBV9 | TGTGCCAGCAGCGTAGGTCCAGCGGGTGACTCCTACGAGCAGTACTTC | CASSVGPAGDSYEQYF
. | TRBJ1-3 | . | TRBV29-1 | TGCAGCGTTATGCTTGCCAGCTCTGGAAACACCATATATTTT | CSVMLASSGNTIYF
. | TRBJ1-5 | . | TRBV28 | TGTGCCAGCAGTTTATCCAAGGCAGGTCGTCAGCCCCAGCATTTT | CASSLSKAGRQPQHF